The clone carrying this TCR beta chain was detected a few times. These data come from a study of blood T cell repertoires in COVID-19. Background on the study: The study drew acute and convalescent COVID-19 samples from the United States, Italy and Spain.

TCRdb's table, derived via immunoSEQ multiplex PCR, lists solely in-frame clones and lacks some. Seen here are nearly 80,000 clones, around 84% observed once, and the top ten hold approximately 33%. CDR3 length equals 13 residues. Germline loops: CDR1 MNHEY, CDR2 SMNVEV (reference sequence). V dropped 3 bases and J dropped 6 bases, with 11 bases sitting between them. The sequence was collected from a woman in her seventies with acute or convalescent COVID-19. The V and J genes are TRBV27 and TRBJ2-5; D possibly corresponds to TRBD2 (5 bases). The sample comprised peripheral blood. CDR3: CASSFSREKTQYF. DNA of the CDR3: TGTGCCAGCAGTTTCTCGAGGGAGAAGACCCAGTACTTC.